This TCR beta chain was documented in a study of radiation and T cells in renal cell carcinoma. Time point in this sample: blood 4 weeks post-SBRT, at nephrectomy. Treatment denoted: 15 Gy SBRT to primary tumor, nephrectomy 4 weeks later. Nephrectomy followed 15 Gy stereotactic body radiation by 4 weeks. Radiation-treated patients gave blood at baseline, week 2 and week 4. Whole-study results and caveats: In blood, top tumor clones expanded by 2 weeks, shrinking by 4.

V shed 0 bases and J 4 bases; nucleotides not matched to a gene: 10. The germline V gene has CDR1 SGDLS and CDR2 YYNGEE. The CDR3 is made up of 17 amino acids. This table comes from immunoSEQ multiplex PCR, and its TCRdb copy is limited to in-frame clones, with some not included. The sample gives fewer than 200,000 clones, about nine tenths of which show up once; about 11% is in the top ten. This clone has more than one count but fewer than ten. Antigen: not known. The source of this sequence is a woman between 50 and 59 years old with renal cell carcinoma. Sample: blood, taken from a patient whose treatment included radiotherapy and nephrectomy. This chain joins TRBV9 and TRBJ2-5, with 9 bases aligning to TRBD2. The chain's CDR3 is CASSVGGGASFRETQYF. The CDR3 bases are TGTGCCAGCAGCGTAGGCGGGGGGGCTTCATTTCGAGAGACCCAGTACTTC.